This T cell receptor (beta chain) was captured by sequencing in a study of cytomegalovirus exposure and HLA in healthy donors. Germline V gene lookup returns CDR1 MNHNY and CDR2 SVGAGI (reference sequence). Unmatched junction bases numbered 0, after V lost 8 bases and J lost 0 bases. The CDR3 has 13 amino acids. A multiplex PCR was run with 60 Vbeta primers and 13 Jbeta primers. This table comes from immunoSEQ multiplex PCR, and its TCRdb copy is limited to in-frame clones, with some not included. The repertoire has roughly 120,000 clones, around 77% of them found once; the top ten carry approximately 5%.

J is TRBJ1-5 and V is TRBV6-6; 8 bases agree with TRBD1. This sequence originates from a man between 25 and 39 years old in good health and CMV-seronegative. The sample taken for sequencing was PBMCs. As DNA, the CDR3 is TGTGCCAGCGGGACAGGTAGCAATCAGCCCCAGCATTTT. Amino acids: CASGTGSNQPQHF.